Listed below are T cell receptor beta chains from one sample, sequenced in a study of response to subunit inactivated influenza vaccine. One entry per CDR3 protein results from TCRdb running MiXCR on the RT-PCR reads. The sample records roughly 760,000 distinct CDR3 sequences, approximately 21% being singletons. Source: PBMCs from blood, taken more than 4 days after vaccination. The receptors come from a man in his fifties or sixties who received an inactivated influenza vaccine. The CDR3 runs from the conserved cysteine through the conserved F or W. The order of the fields is J gene, V gene, D gene, clone size, CDR3 DNA, CDR3 protein. A D gene is named only where the DNA matches it firmly. Not every row has a clone size; where given, it reads once, few, many or a size class.

j_call: TRBJ1-4; v_call: TRBV20-1; d_call: TRBD1; clone_size: NA; cdr3_nt: TGCAGTGCTACCCCTCCGGGACAGAGTAATGAAAAACTGTTTTTT; cdr3_aa: CSATPPGQSNEKLFF
j_call: TRBJ2-1; v_call: TRBV20-1; d_call: NA; clone_size: NA; cdr3_nt: TGCAGTGCTAGAGATACCAGCTGGAATGAGCAGTTCTTC; cdr3_aa: CSARDTSWNEQFF
j_call: TRBJ1-1; v_call: TRBV19; d_call: NA; clone_size: few; cdr3_nt: TGTGCCAGTAGTATCCCGGCAGGGACCCGGAACACTGAAGCTTTCTTT; cdr3_aa: CASSIPAGTRNTEAFF
j_call: TRBJ2-7; v_call: TRBV25-1; d_call: NA; clone_size: NA; cdr3_nt: TGTGCCAGCCGGAGTGTAGGGCATTCCTACGAGCAGTACTTC; cdr3_aa: CASRSVGHSYEQYF
j_call: TRBJ1-1; v_call: TRBV16; d_call: NA; clone_size: few; cdr3_nt: TGTGCCAGCAGCCAATCTAGGACAGAAAACACTGAAGCTTTCTTT; cdr3_aa: CASSQSRTENTEAFF
j_call: TRBJ2-3; v_call: TRBV7-2; d_call: NA; clone_size: many; cdr3_nt: TGTGCCAGCAACTTGCAGGGCTCAGATACGCAGTATTTT; cdr3_aa: CASNLQGSDTQYF
j_call: TRBJ2-3; v_call: TRBV6-1; d_call: TRBD2; clone_size: many; cdr3_nt: TGTGCCAGCAGGAGATCACTAGCGGGAGGAGGCACAGATACGCAGTATTTT; cdr3_aa: CASRRSLAGGGTDTQYF
j_call: TRBJ2-2; v_call: TRBV6-2/TRBV6-3; d_call: NA; clone_size: NA; cdr3_nt: TGTGCCAGCAGTATTCGATGGACGGCCGGGGAGCTGTTTTTT; cdr3_aa: CASSIRWTAGELFF
j_call: TRBJ2-2; v_call: TRBV9; d_call: NA; clone_size: few; cdr3_nt: TGTGCCAGCACTTGGGGAGTTAGCGGCACCGGGGAGCTGTTTTTT; cdr3_aa: CASTWGVSGTGELFF
j_call: TRBJ2-1; v_call: TRBV6-4; d_call: TRBD1; clone_size: NA; cdr3_nt: TGTGCCAGCAGTACAGGACAGGGGAGGGATTCCCGGACGGGTAATGAGCAGTTCTTC; cdr3_aa: CASSTGQGRDSRTGNEQFF
j_call: TRBJ2-1; v_call: TRBV24-1; d_call: NA; clone_size: few; cdr3_nt: TGTGCCACCAGTGATTTGATTAACAATGAGCAGTTCTTC; cdr3_aa: CATSDLINNEQFF
j_call: TRBJ2-7; v_call: TRBV4-3; d_call: NA; clone_size: few; cdr3_nt: TGCGCCAGCAGCCAAGATTTTAAGAGCATCGTCTCCTACGAGCAGTACTTC; cdr3_aa: CASSQDFKSIVSYEQYF
j_call: TRBJ2-1; v_call: TRBV7-9; d_call: NA; clone_size: NA; cdr3_nt: TGTGCCAGCAGCTTAGGAGGAGCCAGGACTCAGCAGTTCTTC; cdr3_aa: CASSLGGARTQQFF
j_call: TRBJ2-3; v_call: TRBV7-8; d_call: NA; clone_size: NA; cdr3_nt: TGTGCCAGCAGCCAGACCGGGACCGGGGTTTGGGATACGCAGTATTTT; cdr3_aa: CASSQTGTGVWDTQYF
j_call: TRBJ2-1; v_call: TRBV7-2; d_call: TRBD1; clone_size: NA; cdr3_nt: TGTGCCAGCAGCTCCCAGGGGGCGAACCCCGATGAGCAGTTCTTC; cdr3_aa: CASSSQGANPDEQFF
j_call: TRBJ2-5; v_call: TRBV5-1; d_call: NA; clone_size: NA; cdr3_nt: TGCGCCAGCAGAGGGGCGAGGGAGACCCAGTACTTC; cdr3_aa: CASRGARETQYF
j_call: TRBJ2-1; v_call: TRBV11-2; d_call: NA; clone_size: NA; cdr3_nt: TGTGCCAGCAGCTTAATCCCTACCCCCCGCAATGAGCAGTTCTTC; cdr3_aa: CASSLIPTPRNEQFF
j_call: TRBJ2-5; v_call: TRBV6-2/TRBV6-3; d_call: NA; clone_size: few; cdr3_nt: TGTGCCAGCAGCCGTCAGAAAGAGACCCAGTACTTC; cdr3_aa: CASSRQKETQYF
j_call: TRBJ1-5; v_call: TRBV21-1; d_call: NA; clone_size: NA; cdr3_nt: TGTGCCCCCCCGACTACAGATACGCAGCATTTT; cdr3_aa: CAPPTTDTQHF
j_call: TRBJ2-7; v_call: TRBV3-1; d_call: TRBD2; clone_size: few; cdr3_nt: TGTGCCAGCAGCCACGGACTAGCGGGAGGTTCGGAGGAGCAGTACTTC; cdr3_aa: CASSHGLAGGSEEQYF
j_call: TRBJ2-6; v_call: TRBV5-1; d_call: NA; clone_size: NA; cdr3_nt: TGCGCCAGCAGCTTACGGGGTCCGCCCCCTGGGGCCAACGTCCTGACTTTC; cdr3_aa: CASSLRGPPPGANVLTF
j_call: TRBJ2-5; v_call: TRBV7-2; d_call: TRBD2; clone_size: NA; cdr3_nt: TGTGCCAGCAGCTCAGGTGGGGGGGGACGGCCTCAAGAGACCCAGTACTTC; cdr3_aa: CASSSGGGGRPQETQYF
j_call: TRBJ2-5; v_call: TRBV20-1; d_call: NA; clone_size: once; cdr3_nt: TGCAGTGCTAGAGACTGGGGGAGGGGGCGCCGGGAGACCCAGTACTTC; cdr3_aa: CSARDWGRGRRETQYF
j_call: TRBJ2-3; v_call: TRBV12-3/TRBV12-4; d_call: NA; clone_size: many; cdr3_nt: TGTGCCAGCAGTTTCACAGATACGCAGTATTTT; cdr3_aa: CASSFTDTQYF
j_call: TRBJ1-1; v_call: TRBV12-3/TRBV12-4; d_call: NA; clone_size: NA; cdr3_nt: TGTGCCAGCAAAAAGGGGGGGTCTTTT; cdr3_aa: CASKKGGSF
j_call: TRBJ1-1; v_call: TRBV5-4; d_call: NA; clone_size: few; cdr3_nt: TGTGCCAGCAGCTTGAGTATCATGAACACTGAAGCTTTCTTT; cdr3_aa: CASSLSIMNTEAFF
j_call: TRBJ1-1; v_call: TRBV6-1; d_call: NA; clone_size: NA; cdr3_nt: TGTGCCAGCGCGGACATGAACACTGAAGCTTTCTTT; cdr3_aa: CASADMNTEAFF
j_call: TRBJ2-5; v_call: TRBV12-3/TRBV12-4; d_call: TRBD2; clone_size: once; cdr3_nt: TGTGCCAGCAGTCCCCAAGCGGGAGGGGGAGAGACCCAGTACTTC; cdr3_aa: CASSPQAGGGETQYF
j_call: TRBJ2-3; v_call: TRBV7-2; d_call: NA; clone_size: NA; cdr3_nt: TGTGCCAGCAAGGGGGGGGACCACACAGATACGCAGTATTTT; cdr3_aa: CASKGGDHTDTQYF
j_call: TRBJ2-1; v_call: TRBV11-2; d_call: NA; clone_size: NA; cdr3_nt: TGTGCCAGCAGCTTCCCCACGTTGAATGAGCAGTTCTTC; cdr3_aa: CASSFPTLNEQFF
j_call: TRBJ2-5; v_call: TRBV5-1; d_call: NA; clone_size: NA; cdr3_nt: TGCGCCAGCAGCGTTCGAGGGATTGGAGAGACCCAGTACTTC; cdr3_aa: CASSVRGIGETQYF
j_call: TRBJ2-7; v_call: TRBV4-3; d_call: NA; clone_size: NA; cdr3_nt: TGCGCCAGCAGCCAAGATGCAGGGGGGGCCCTCTACGAGCAGTACTTC; cdr3_aa: CASSQDAGGALYEQYF
j_call: TRBJ2-3; v_call: TRBV15; d_call: TRBD1; clone_size: few; cdr3_nt: TGTGCCACGGGGGGACAGGGGTTCGATACGCAGTATTTT; cdr3_aa: CATGGQGFDTQYF
j_call: TRBJ2-1; v_call: TRBV12-3/TRBV12-4; d_call: TRBD1; clone_size: medium-sized; cdr3_nt: TGTGCCAGCAGGGGGGAAGGGGGCGCCTACAATGAGCAGTTCTTC; cdr3_aa: CASRGEGGAYNEQFF
j_call: TRBJ1-4; v_call: TRBV5-1; d_call: TRBD1; clone_size: NA; cdr3_nt: TGCGCCAGCAGTTCCCAGGGGGCGACTAATGAAAAACTGTTTTTT; cdr3_aa: CASSSQGATNEKLFF
j_call: TRBJ2-3; v_call: TRBV11-2; d_call: TRBD2; clone_size: few; cdr3_nt: TGTGCCAGCAGCCGCCCCGGACTAGCGGGGGCGTACACAGATACGCAGTATTTT; cdr3_aa: CASSRPGLAGAYTDTQYF
j_call: TRBJ2-1; v_call: TRBV6-1; d_call: TRBD1; clone_size: NA; cdr3_nt: TGTGCCAGCAGCCACAGGGGGAGGCGTTCCTACAATGAGCAGTTCTTC; cdr3_aa: CASSHRGRRSYNEQFF
j_call: TRBJ2-7; v_call: TRBV7-8; d_call: NA; clone_size: NA; cdr3_nt: TGTGCCAGCAGCTTAGGGGTTATTATCTACGAGCAGTACTTC; cdr3_aa: CASSLGVIIYEQYF
j_call: TRBJ2-7; v_call: TRBV5-5; d_call: NA; clone_size: NA; cdr3_nt: TGTGCCAGCAGCCGGAGGGACTTCTACGAGCAGTACTTC; cdr3_aa: CASSRRDFYEQYF
j_call: TRBJ2-1; v_call: TRBV24-1; d_call: NA; clone_size: NA; cdr3_nt: TGTGCCACCAGTGATGCCGCGGGTACAATCTCCTACGATGAGCAGTTCTTC; cdr3_aa: CATSDAAGTISYDEQFF
j_call: TRBJ2-1; v_call: TRBV10-2; d_call: TRBD1; clone_size: few; cdr3_nt: TGCGCCAGCAGTGATCCTAGGGACAGGGTTAATGAGCAGTTCTTC; cdr3_aa: CASSDPRDRVNEQFF
j_call: TRBJ2-3; v_call: TRBV7-9; d_call: TRBD2; clone_size: few; cdr3_nt: TGTGCCAGCAGCTTAGCGATAGCGGGAGGCGATACGCAGTATTTT; cdr3_aa: CASSLAIAGGDTQYF
j_call: TRBJ2-4; v_call: TRBV28; d_call: NA; clone_size: few; cdr3_nt: TGTGCCAGCAGTTTATGGCCAAGCGGTAGAGCCAAAAACATTCAGTACTTC; cdr3_aa: CASSLWPSGRAKNIQYF
j_call: TRBJ2-7; v_call: TRBV6-2/TRBV6-3; d_call: TRBD2; clone_size: few; cdr3_nt: TGTGCCAGCAGTCTCACCCCTAGCGGGAGGTCCTACGAGCAGTACTTC; cdr3_aa: CASSLTPSGRSYEQYF
j_call: TRBJ2-7; v_call: TRBV4-1; d_call: NA; clone_size: NA; cdr3_nt: TGCGCCAGCAGCCAACCGACGGACAGTCCCTACGAGCAGTACTTC; cdr3_aa: CASSQPTDSPYEQYF
j_call: TRBJ2-5; v_call: TRBV5-1; d_call: TRBD2; clone_size: few; cdr3_nt: TGCGCCAGCAGGGTTGGGCGCAAAGCGGGAGGCGAGACCCAGTACTTC; cdr3_aa: CASRVGRKAGGETQYF
j_call: TRBJ1-5; v_call: TRBV4-1; d_call: NA; clone_size: NA; cdr3_nt: TGCGCCAGCAGCCAACCCACAGGGAGTTATAGCAATCAGCCCCAGCATTTT; cdr3_aa: CASSQPTGSYSNQPQHF
j_call: TRBJ1-5; v_call: TRBV2; d_call: TRBD1; clone_size: NA; cdr3_nt: TGTGCCAGCAGTGACAGGGGGCCTCAGCCCCAGCATTTT; cdr3_aa: CASSDRGPQPQHF
j_call: TRBJ2-7; v_call: TRBV6-1; d_call: TRBD1; clone_size: few; cdr3_nt: TGTGCCAGCAGCGTTGGGGGACAGTCTTACGAGCAGTACTTC; cdr3_aa: CASSVGGQSYEQYF
j_call: TRBJ2-3; v_call: TRBV20-1; d_call: NA; clone_size: NA; cdr3_nt: TGCAGTGCTTCCCTGAACGTCGGGGATACGCAGTATTTT; cdr3_aa: CSASLNVGDTQYF
j_call: TRBJ2-5; v_call: TRBV7-9; d_call: TRBD1; clone_size: NA; cdr3_nt: TGTGCCAGCAGTTCAGGGGGACGTCAAAGGGAGACCCAGTACTTC; cdr3_aa: CASSSGGRQRETQYF
j_call: TRBJ2-7; v_call: TRBV5-1; d_call: NA; clone_size: few; cdr3_nt: TGCGCCAGCAGCTTCGTTTCCGGCTACGAGCAGTACTTC; cdr3_aa: CASSFVSGYEQYF
j_call: TRBJ2-6; v_call: TRBV6-2/TRBV6-3; d_call: TRBD2; clone_size: NA; cdr3_nt: TGTGCCAGCAGTACGCACGGCGGGAGGTACGAAAATCGCTCTGGGGCCAACGTCCTGACTTTC; cdr3_aa: CASSTHGGRYENRSGANVLTF
j_call: TRBJ2-2; v_call: TRBV6-1; d_call: NA; clone_size: few; cdr3_nt: TGTGCCACCCGCCTGGCCTCATCCTACACCGGGGAGCTGTTTTTT; cdr3_aa: CATRLASSYTGELFF
j_call: TRBJ1-1; v_call: TRBV18; d_call: NA; clone_size: NA; cdr3_nt: TGTGCCAGCTCCCCGAGTTCCCTGGGCACTGAAGCTTTCTTT; cdr3_aa: CASSPSSLGTEAFF